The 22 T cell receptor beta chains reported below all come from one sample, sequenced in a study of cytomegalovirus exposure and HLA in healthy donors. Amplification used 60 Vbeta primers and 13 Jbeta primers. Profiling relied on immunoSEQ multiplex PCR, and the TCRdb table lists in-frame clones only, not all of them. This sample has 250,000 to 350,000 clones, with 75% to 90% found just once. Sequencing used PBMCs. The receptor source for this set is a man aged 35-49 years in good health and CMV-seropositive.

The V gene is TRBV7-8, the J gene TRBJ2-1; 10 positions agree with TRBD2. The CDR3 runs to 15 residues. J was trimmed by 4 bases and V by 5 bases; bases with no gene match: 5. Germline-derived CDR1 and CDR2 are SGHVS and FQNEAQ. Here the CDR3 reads CASSQRGGRYNEQFF. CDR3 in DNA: TGTGCCAGCAGCCAGCGGGGGGGGCGGTACAATGAGCAGTTCTTC.

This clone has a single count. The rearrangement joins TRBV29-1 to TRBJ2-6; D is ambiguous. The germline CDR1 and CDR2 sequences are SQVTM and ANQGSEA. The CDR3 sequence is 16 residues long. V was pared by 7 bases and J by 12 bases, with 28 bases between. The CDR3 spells CSARVTNTVPSSVLTF. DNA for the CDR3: TGCAGCGCCCGAGTCACTAACACGGTACCCTCCAGCGTCCTGACTTTC.

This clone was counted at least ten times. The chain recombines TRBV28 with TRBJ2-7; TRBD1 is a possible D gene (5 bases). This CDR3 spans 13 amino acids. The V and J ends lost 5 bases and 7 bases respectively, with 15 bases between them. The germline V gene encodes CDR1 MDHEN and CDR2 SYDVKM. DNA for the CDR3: TGTGCCAGCAGTGCCATGGGAAGGGGTGAGCAGTACTTC. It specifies CASSAMGRGEQYF.

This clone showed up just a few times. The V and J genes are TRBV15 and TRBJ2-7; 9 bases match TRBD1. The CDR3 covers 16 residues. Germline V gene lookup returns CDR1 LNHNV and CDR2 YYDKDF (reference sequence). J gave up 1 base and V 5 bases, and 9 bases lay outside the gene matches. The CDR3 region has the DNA TGTGCCACCAGCGGAAATTACAGGGGGCCTTCCTACGAGCAGTACTTC. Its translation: CATSGNYRGPSYEQYF.

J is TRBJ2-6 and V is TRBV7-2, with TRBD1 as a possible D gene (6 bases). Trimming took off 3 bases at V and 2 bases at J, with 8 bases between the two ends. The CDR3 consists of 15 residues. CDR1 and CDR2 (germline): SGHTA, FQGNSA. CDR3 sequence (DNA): TGTGCCAGCAGCTTGACAGGTACTGGGGCCAACGTCCTGACTTTC. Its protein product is CASSLTGTGANVLTF.

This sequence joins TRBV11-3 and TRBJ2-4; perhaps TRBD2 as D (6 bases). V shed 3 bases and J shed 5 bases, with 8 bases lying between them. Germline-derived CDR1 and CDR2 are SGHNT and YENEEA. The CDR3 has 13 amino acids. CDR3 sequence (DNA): TGTGCCAGCAGCTTGGGCGGGGAAAACATTCAGTACTTC. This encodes CASSLGGENIQYF.

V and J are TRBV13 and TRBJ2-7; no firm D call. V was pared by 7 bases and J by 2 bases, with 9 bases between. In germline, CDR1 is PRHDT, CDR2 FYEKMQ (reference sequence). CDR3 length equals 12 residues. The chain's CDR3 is CASTDITYEQYF. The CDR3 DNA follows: TGTGCCAGCACCGACATTACCTACGAGCAGTACTTC. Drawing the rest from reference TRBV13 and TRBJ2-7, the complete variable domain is AAGVIQSPRHLIKEKRETATLKCYPIPRHDTVYWYQQGPGQDPQFLISFYEKMQSDKGSIPDRFSAQQFSDYHSELNMSSLELGDSALYFCASTDITYEQYFGPGTRLTVT.

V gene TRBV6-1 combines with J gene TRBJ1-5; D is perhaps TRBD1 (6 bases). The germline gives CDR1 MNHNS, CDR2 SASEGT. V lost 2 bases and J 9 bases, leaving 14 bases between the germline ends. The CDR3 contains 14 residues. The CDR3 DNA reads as TGTGCCAGCAGTGAAAGGGTCTCAGGGGTGCCCCAGCATTTT. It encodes CASSERVSGVPQHF.

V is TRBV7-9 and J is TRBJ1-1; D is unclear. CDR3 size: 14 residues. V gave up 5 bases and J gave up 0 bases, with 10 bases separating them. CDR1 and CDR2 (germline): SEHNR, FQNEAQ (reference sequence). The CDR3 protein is CASSPGLLNTEAFF. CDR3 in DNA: TGTGCCAGCAGCCCTGGACTCTTGAACACTGAAGCTTTCTTT.

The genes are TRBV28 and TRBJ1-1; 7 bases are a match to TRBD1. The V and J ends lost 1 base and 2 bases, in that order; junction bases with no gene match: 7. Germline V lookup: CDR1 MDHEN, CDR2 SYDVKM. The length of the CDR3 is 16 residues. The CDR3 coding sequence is TGTGCCAGCAGTTTATTCTGGGACAGACCCAACACTGAAGCTTTCTTT. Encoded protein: CASSLFWDRPNTEAFF.

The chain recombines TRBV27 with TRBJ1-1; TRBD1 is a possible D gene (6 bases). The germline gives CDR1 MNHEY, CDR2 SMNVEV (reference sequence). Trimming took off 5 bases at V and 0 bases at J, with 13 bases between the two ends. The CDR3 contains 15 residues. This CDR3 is CASSLRQEMNTEAFF. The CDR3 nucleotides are TGTGCCAGCAGTCTCCGACAGGAGATGAACACTGAAGCTTTCTTT.

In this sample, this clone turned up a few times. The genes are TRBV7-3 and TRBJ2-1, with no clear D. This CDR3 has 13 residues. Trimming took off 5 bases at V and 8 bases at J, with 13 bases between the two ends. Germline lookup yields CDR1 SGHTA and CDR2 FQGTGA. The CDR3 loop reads CASSRGSADEQFF. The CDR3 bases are TGTGCCAGCAGCCGAGGCTCGGCGGATGAGCAGTTCTTC.

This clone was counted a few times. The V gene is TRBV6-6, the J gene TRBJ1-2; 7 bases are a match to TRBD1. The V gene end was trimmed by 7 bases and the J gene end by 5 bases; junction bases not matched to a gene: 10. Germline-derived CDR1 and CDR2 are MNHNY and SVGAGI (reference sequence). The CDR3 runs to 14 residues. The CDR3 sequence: CASTQGTVRYGYTF. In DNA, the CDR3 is TGTGCCAGCACCCAAGGGACAGTGCGTTATGGCTACACCTTC.

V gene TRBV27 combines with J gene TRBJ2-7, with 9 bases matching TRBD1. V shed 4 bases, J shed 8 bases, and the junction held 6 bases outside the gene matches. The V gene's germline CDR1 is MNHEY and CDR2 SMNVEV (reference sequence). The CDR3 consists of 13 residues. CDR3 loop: CASSYGDREKQYF. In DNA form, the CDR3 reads TGTGCCAGCAGTTACGGGGACAGGGAAAAGCAGTACTTC.

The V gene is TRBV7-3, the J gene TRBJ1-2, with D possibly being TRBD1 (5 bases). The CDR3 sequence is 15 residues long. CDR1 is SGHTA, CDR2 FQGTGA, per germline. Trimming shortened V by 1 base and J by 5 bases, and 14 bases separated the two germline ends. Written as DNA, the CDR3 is TGTGCCAGCAGCTTAAATTCCGGGACTGTGTATGGCTACACCTTC. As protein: CASSLNSGTVYGYTF.

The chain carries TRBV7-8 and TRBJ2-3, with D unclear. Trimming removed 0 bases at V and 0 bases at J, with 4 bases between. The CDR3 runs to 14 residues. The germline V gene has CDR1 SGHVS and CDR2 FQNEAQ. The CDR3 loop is CASSLARSTDTQYF. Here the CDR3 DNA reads TGTGCCAGCAGCTTAGCGCGGAGCACAGATACGCAGTATTTT.

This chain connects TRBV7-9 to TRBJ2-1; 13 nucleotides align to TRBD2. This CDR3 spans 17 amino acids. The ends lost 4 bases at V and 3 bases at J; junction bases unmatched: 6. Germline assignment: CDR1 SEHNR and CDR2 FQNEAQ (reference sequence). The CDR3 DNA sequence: TGTGCCAGCAGCTCTCCCGGGACTAGCGGGATCTACAATGAGCAGTTCTTC. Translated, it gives CASSSPGTSGIYNEQFF.

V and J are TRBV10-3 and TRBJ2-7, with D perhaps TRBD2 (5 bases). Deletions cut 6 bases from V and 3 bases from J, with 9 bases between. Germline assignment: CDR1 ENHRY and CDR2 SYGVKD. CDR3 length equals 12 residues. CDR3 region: CAISPRDYEQYF. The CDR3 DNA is TGTGCCATCAGCCCCCGGGACTACGAGCAGTACTTC.

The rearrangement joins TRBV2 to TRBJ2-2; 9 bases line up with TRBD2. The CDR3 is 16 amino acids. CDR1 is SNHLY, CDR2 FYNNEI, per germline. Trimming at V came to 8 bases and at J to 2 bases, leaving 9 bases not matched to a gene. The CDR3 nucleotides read TGTGCCAGCGGGGGTAGCGGGAGTGCAAACACCGGGGAGCTGTTTTTT. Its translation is CASGGSGSANTGELFF.

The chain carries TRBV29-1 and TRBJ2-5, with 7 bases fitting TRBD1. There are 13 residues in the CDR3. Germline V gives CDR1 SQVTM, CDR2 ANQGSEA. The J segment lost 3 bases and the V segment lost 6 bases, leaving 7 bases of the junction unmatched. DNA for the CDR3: TGCAGCGTAAACGAAGGGGGCGAAGAGACCCAGTACTTC. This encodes CSVNEGGEETQYF.

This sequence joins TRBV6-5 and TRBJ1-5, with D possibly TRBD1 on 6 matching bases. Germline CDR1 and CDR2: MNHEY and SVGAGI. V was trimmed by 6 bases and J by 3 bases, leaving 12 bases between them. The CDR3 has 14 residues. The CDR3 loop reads CASRPTGPNQPQHF. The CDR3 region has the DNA TGTGCCAGCAGGCCTACAGGGCCCAATCAGCCCCAGCATTTT.

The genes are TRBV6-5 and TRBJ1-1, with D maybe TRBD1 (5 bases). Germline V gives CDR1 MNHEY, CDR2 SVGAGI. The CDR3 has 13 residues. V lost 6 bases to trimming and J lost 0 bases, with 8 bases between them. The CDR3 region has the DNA TGTGCCAGCAGGGACACTTTGAACACTGAAGCTTTCTTT. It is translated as CASRDTLNTEAFF.